The 20 T cell receptor beta chains below all came from one sample that was sequenced in a study of blood T cell repertoires in COVID-19. Sequencing used immunoSEQ multiplex PCR; TCRdb keeps in-frame clones, though not all of them. The repertoire holds about 130,000 clones, with roughly 83% as singletons. The sequenced sample was peripheral blood. The receptor set was obtained from a woman aged 70-85 years with COVID-19, enrolled during active disease.

This clone was found once. V gene TRBV7-2 combines with J gene TRBJ2-7; unclear D gene. The CDR3 totals 13 residues. From germline, CDR1 is SGHTA and CDR2 FQGNSA. Trimming cost V 4 bases and J 6 bases, with 13 bases left between them. CDR3 sequence reads: CASSSSRAIEQYF. The CDR3 nucleotides read TGTGCCAGCAGCTCCTCCCGCGCCATCGAGCAGTACTTC. Combining the CDR3 with reference TRBV7-2 and TRBJ2-7 gives the whole variable domain GAGVSQSPSNKVTEKGKDVELRCDPISGHTALYWYRQSLGQGLEFLIYFQGNSAPDKSGLPSDRFSAERTGGSVSTLTIQRTQQEDSAVYLCASSSSRAIEQYFGPGTRLTVT.

CDR3 region: CASSTPGDGGYTF. The DNA of the CDR3 is TGTGCCAGCAGTACACCGGGGGACGGGGGCTACACCTTC. The rearrangement uses TRBV6-5 and TRBJ1-2; D perhaps matches TRBD1 (5 bases). V lost 5 bases and J 8 bases, leaving 15 bases between the germline ends. Germline CDR1 and CDR2: MNHEY and SVGAGI. CDR3 size: 13 residues.

The J gene is TRBJ1-1, the V gene TRBV19; D is perhaps TRBD1 (6 bases). With 3 bases removed from V and 4 bases from J, the gap between germline ends came to 15 bases. The germline gives CDR1 LNHDA, CDR2 SQIVND (reference sequence). The CDR3 has 15 amino acids. CDR3 sequence (DNA): TGTGCCAGTAGTATCCGGACCCTCAGGGGCACTGAAGCTTTCTTT. Its translation: CASSIRTLRGTEAFF.

V usage is TRBV2 and J usage is TRBJ2-7; TRBD1 matches 7 bases. This CDR3 is 11 amino acids long. CDR1 SNHLY and CDR2 FYNNEI come from the germline V gene. The V and J ends lost 9 bases and 6 bases, in that order; junction bases with no gene match: 5. In DNA form, the CDR3 reads TGTGCCAGAAGACAGGGCTCCGAGCAGTACTTC. Translation gives CARRQGSEQYF.

The chain recombines TRBV6-1 with TRBJ1-2; D remains ambiguous. Between the trimmed V and J ends, which lost 1 base and 7 bases, there was a span of 19 bases. This CDR3 contains 16 residues. In germline, CDR1 is MNHNS, CDR2 SASEGT. This CDR3 reads CASSEDSTVEVGGYTF. The CDR3 DNA reads as TGTGCCAGCAGTGAAGATTCGACGGTTGAGGTGGGTGGCTACACCTTC.

The chain combines TRBV11-1 with TRBJ2-3; D remains unclear. Germline CDR1 SGHAT, CDR2 FQDESV (reference sequence). There are 15 residues in the CDR3. V was pared by 3 bases and J by 8 bases, with 18 bases between. The CDR3 nucleotides read TGTGCCAGCAGCTTGCACTATCCCTTGGGTGCTACGCAGTATTTT. Protein product: CASSLHYPLGATQYF.

This chain uses TRBV11-2 with TRBJ2-7; 8 bases fit TRBD1. In germline, CDR1 is SGHAT, CDR2 FQNNGV. With 1 base clipped from V and 7 bases from J, the junction kept 6 bases outside the gene matches. The CDR3 is 14 residues long. The CDR3 here is CASSLGTGFREQYF. CDR3 bases: TGTGCCAGCAGCTTAGGGACAGGGTTCAGGGAGCAGTACTTC. Drawing the rest from reference TRBV11-2 and TRBJ2-7, the complete variable domain is EAGVAQSPRYKIIEKRQSVAFWCNPISGHATLYWYQQILGQGPKLLIQFQNNGVVDDSQLPKDRFSAERLKGVDSTLKIQPAKLEDSAVYLCASSLGTGFREQYFGPGTRLTVT.

The V and J genes are TRBV6-1 and TRBJ2-7, with 9 bases that match TRBD2. J lost 5 bases, V lost 1 base, and 3 bases had no gene match. Germline lookup yields CDR1 MNHNS and CDR2 SASEGT. This CDR3 contains 14 residues. This chain's CDR3 is CASSEGTSDDEQYF. In DNA form, the CDR3 reads TGTGCCAGCAGTGAAGGGACTAGCGACGACGAGCAGTACTTC.

This sequence joins TRBV5-4 and TRBJ1-3; 11 bases are shared with TRBD1. The germline CDR1 and CDR2 sequences are SGHNT and YYREEE (reference sequence). The CDR3 contains 18 residues. V shed 3 bases and J 2 bases; nucleotides not matched to a gene: 10. The CDR3 here is CASSSAGQGVIAGNTIYF. The CDR3 region has the DNA TGTGCCAGCAGCTCGGCGGGACAGGGGGTAATAGCTGGAAACACCATATATTTT.

V gene TRBV9 combines with J gene TRBJ1-6; possible D gene TRBD1, 5 bases. The germline V and J ends were trimmed by 0 bases and 9 bases, with 10 bases remaining between them. The germline gives CDR1 SGDLS, CDR2 YYNGEE. This CDR3 has 14 amino acids. This chain's CDR3 is CASSVAGESSPLHF. The CDR3 nucleotides are TGTGCCAGCAGCGTAGCGGGGGAGTCTTCACCCCTCCACTTT. The full variable domain, with the rest looked up from reference TRBV9 and TRBJ1-6, is DSGVTQTPKHLITATGQRVTLRCSPRSGDLSVYWYQQSLDQGLQFLIQYYNGEERAKGNILERFSAQQFPDLHSELNLSSLELGDSALYFCASSVAGESSPLHFGNGTRLTVT.

The rearrangement links TRBV19 to TRBJ2-3; 9 nucleotides match TRBD2. V shed 2 bases and J 6 bases; nucleotides not matched to a gene: 6. Germline V gene data show CDR1 as LNHDA and CDR2 as SQIVND (reference sequence). This CDR3 region has 15 residues. The CDR3 reads CASSISGGLADTQYF. The CDR3 DNA follows: TGTGCCAGTAGTATAAGCGGGGGGCTCGCCGATACGCAGTATTTT.

The CDR3 DNA sequence: TGTGCCAGCAGCGCCCGGGGGGGGCCAGAGAACTACAATGAGCAGTTCTTC. Its protein is CASSARGGPENYNEQFF. This chain connects TRBV9 to TRBJ2-1; 8 bases are shared with TRBD2. Germline V gene data show CDR1 as SGDLS and CDR2 as YYNGEE. The V segment lost 3 bases and the J segment 3 bases; nucleotides outside the gene matches: 11. The CDR3 is 17 amino acids.

The CDR3 spells CSVGLRFQETQYF. The CDR3 DNA reads TGCAGCGTTGGCCTGAGGTTTCAAGAGACCCAGTACTTC. This sequence joins TRBV29-1 and TRBJ2-5; the D is unclear. The CDR3 has 13 residues. CDR1 SQVTM and CDR2 ANQGSEA come from the germline V gene. Trimming left V 4 bases short and J 2 bases short, with 11 bases between.

The V call is TRBV28, the J call TRBJ2-5; 10 nucleotides line up with TRBD2. The CDR3 is made up of 15 amino acids. V was pared by 6 bases and J by 1 base, with 5 bases of the junction left unmatched. CDR1 MDHEN and CDR2 SYDVKM come from the germline V gene. The CDR3 DNA is TGTGCCAGCAGCCGAGCGGGGGGGACCCAAGAGACCCAGTACTTC. Translated: CASSRAGGTQETQYF.

V usage is TRBV4-2 and J usage is TRBJ2-3; 7 nucleotides agree with TRBD2. Losses at the gene ends were 4 bases for V and 4 bases for J; bases not matched to a gene: 11. This CDR3 spans 16 amino acids. CDR1 is LGHNA, CDR2 YNFKEQ, per germline. For the CDR3, the DNA is TGTGCCAGCAGCCTATTCAGCGGGGTGGTCGCAGATACGCAGTATTTT. This gives the protein CASSLFSGVVADTQYF.

The chain combines TRBV14 with TRBJ2-7; 7 bases align to TRBD1. The CDR3 covers 16 residues. The V and J ends lost 3 bases and 4 bases, in that order; junction bases with no gene match: 12. Germline V lookup: CDR1 SGHDN, CDR2 FVKESK. The CDR3 sequence: CASSHLSPGQPYEQYF. As DNA, the CDR3 is TGTGCCAGCAGCCATTTATCCCCGGGACAGCCTTACGAGCAGTACTTC.

This clone was seen just once. Other nucleotide sequences from this sample produce the same CDR3. This chain links TRBV6-1 with TRBJ1-5; no firm D call. The germline gives CDR1 MNHNS, CDR2 SASEGT. Trimming shortened V by 3 bases and J by 1 base, and 10 bases separated the two germline ends. CDR3 length equals 15 residues. The CDR3 spells CASSEGGVSNQPQHF. CDR3 bases: TGTGCCAGCAGTGAGGGTGGAGTGAGCAATCAGCCCCAGCATTTT.

This chain joins TRBV2 and TRBJ2-5, with TRBD1 identical over 8 bases. The ends lost 5 bases at V and 5 bases at J; junction bases unmatched: 1. The CDR3 totals 12 residues. Germline V CDR1 and CDR2: SNHLY, FYNNEI. As DNA, the CDR3 is TGTGCCAGCAGTACAGGGGGTGAGACCCAGTACTTC. It is translated as CASSTGGETQYF.

There are a few counts of this clone. CDR3 loop: CASSTDRARDTEAFF. CDR3 bases: TGTGCCAGCAGCACGGACAGGGCGCGGGACACTGAAGCTTTCTTT. This chain links TRBV6-2 or TRBV6-3 with TRBJ1-1; 8 positions agree with TRBD1. The CDR3 runs to 15 residues. V was pared by 6 bases and J by 3 bases, with 9 bases of the junction left unmatched. Per the germline V gene, CDR1 is MNHEY and CDR2 is SVGEGT.

This clone was seen a handful of times. A junction boundary mismatches the germline segment, possibly from a read error. The CDR3: CASSSTGTGSQLQHF. The CDR3 bases are TGTGCCAGTAGTTCCACAGGGACAGGCAGTCAGCTCCAGCATTTT. This sequence joins TRBV19 and TRBJ1-5, with 8 bases matching TRBD1. The CDR3 totals 15 residues. CDR1 and CDR2 (germline): LNHDA, SQIVND (reference sequence).